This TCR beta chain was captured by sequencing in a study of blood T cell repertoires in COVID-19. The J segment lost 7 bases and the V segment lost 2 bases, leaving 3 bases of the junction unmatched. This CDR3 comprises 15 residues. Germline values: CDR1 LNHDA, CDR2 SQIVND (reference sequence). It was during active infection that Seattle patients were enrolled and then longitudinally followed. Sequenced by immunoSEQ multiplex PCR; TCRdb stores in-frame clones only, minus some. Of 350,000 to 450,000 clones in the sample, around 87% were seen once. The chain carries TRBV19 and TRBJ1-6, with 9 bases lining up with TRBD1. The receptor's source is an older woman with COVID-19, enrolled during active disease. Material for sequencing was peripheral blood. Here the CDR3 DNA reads TGTGCCAGTAGTATAAGGGGACAGGGAAATTCACCCCTCCACTTT. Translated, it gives CASSIRGQGNSPLHF.